These 8 T cell receptor beta chains came from one sample sequenced in a study of blood T cell repertoires in COVID-19. Clones were sequenced by immunoSEQ multiplex PCR, and TCRdb holds only the in-frame ones, with some missing. The sample has about 490,000 clones, approximately 85% seen once. The source material was peripheral blood. All receptors come from a human donor in a cohort sampled during active COVID-19.

The J gene is TRBJ1-1, the V gene TRBV20-1, with 8 nucleotides matching TRBD1. This CDR3 is built from 15 residues. CDR1 DFQATT and CDR2 SNEGSKA come from the germline V gene (reference sequence). Germline trimming cut 3 bases from V and 1 base from J; bases unmatched to any gene: 7. CDR3 bases: TGCAGTGCTAGTGATACCGGGACAGGGAACACTGAAGCTTTCTTT. Translation: CSASDTGTGNTEAFF.

The genes are TRBV30 and TRBJ2-7, with TRBD2 matching 8 bases. The CDR3 consists of 18 residues. Trimming removed 0 bases from V and 2 bases from J; junction bases left unmatched: 15. CDR1 GTSNPN and CDR2 SVGIG come from the germline V gene (reference sequence). In DNA, the CDR3 is TGTGCCTGGAGTGTAGCCCCCATCGCTAGCGGGCTGGCCTACGAGCAGTACTTC. Translated: CAWSVAPIASGLAYEQYF.

CDR3 in amino acids: CASSWDWNQPQHF. CDR3 bases: TGTGCCAGCAGTTGGGACTGGAATCAGCCCCAGCATTTT. The chain uses TRBV6-2 or TRBV6-3 and TRBJ1-5, with a possible D match to TRBD1 (5 bases). This CDR3 is built from 13 residues. V shed 4 bases and J shed 4 bases, with 8 bases lying between them. Germline V gene data show CDR1 as MNHEY and CDR2 as SVGEGT.

A note on this clone: Other DNA sequences in this specimen translate into the identical CDR3. The chain uses TRBV7-3 and TRBJ2-1; 7 nucleotides line up with TRBD2. This CDR3 has 16 residues. Unmatched junction bases numbered 6, after V lost 0 bases and J lost 4 bases. Per germline, CDR1 SGHTA and CDR2 FQGTGA. CDR3 in DNA: TGTGCCAGCAGCTTAACGGGAGCGGGATCATACAATGAGCAGTTCTTC. It encodes CASSLTGAGSYNEQFF.

The chain uses TRBV6-7 and TRBJ2-6, with D possibly matching TRBD1 (6 bases). Being an ORF, TRBV6-7 has a function that is uncertain. CDR3 size: 18 residues. Trimming took 7 bases from V and 2 from J, leaving 21 bases between them. Here the CDR3 DNA reads TGTGCCAGCACCGAGGAACAGGGATGGGGACCTGGGGCCAACGTCCTGACTTTC. Protein product: CASTEEQGWGPGANVLTF.

V usage is TRBV5-5 and J usage is TRBJ2-1; D uncertain. This CDR3 comprises 16 residues. The ends were cut back, 4 bases at V and 5 bases at J, with 19 bases in the middle. Germline loops: CDR1 SGHKS, CDR2 YYEKEE (reference sequence). This CDR3 is CASSPGRQAWNNEQFF. As DNA, the CDR3 is TGTGCCAGCAGCCCTGGAAGGCAAGCGTGGAACAATGAGCAGTTCTTC.

The chain carries TRBV7-6 and TRBJ2-7; 9 bases fit TRBD1. The V and J ends lost 4 bases and 0 bases, in that order; junction bases with no gene match: 10. Germline CDR1 reads SGHVS; CDR2 reads FNYEAQ. This CDR3 spans 17 amino acids. CDR3 in DNA: TGTGCCAGCAGCTCGAGCACCGGGACAGGGAGCTCCTACGAGCAGTACTTC. It encodes CASSSSTGTGSSYEQYF.

The J gene is TRBJ2-3, the V gene TRBV5-1; no clear D. V lost 1 base and J lost 1, with 13 bases in between. The CDR3 extends over 16 amino acids. The V gene's germline CDR1 is SGHRS and CDR2 YFSETQ. The CDR3 bases are TGCGCCAGCAGCTTGTTCGGCAGGCCCGGCACAGATACGCAGTATTTT. It translates to CASSLFGRPGTDTQYF.